A single sample is the source of the 14 T cell receptor beta chains below, sequenced in a study of vaccination and CD4 T cells after COVID-19. The Oncomine TCR Beta short-read assay sequenced DNA from cultured CD4+ T cells. In TCRdb, the PCR reads were re-called with MiXCR into one record per CDR3 protein. The sample has 4,000 or so distinct CDR3 sequences, around 26% seen once; the top ten hold 35% to 50%. Sample treatment: roughly 10-day PBMC culture with coronavirus spike peptide pools or control peptides (ViraFEST assay). These CD4+ T cells came from an unexposed donor, sampled before the COVID-19 pandemic (2011-2018). These receptors' antigens are unknown. Sequencing was carried out using CD4+ T cells from blood, cultured in vitro. These receptors were collected from a human donor in good health.

This clonotype was recorded a few times. The chain is built from TRBV6-1 and TRBJ2-3; 8 bases line up with TRBD1. The CDR3 has 13 residues. V lost 4 bases and J lost 3; bases outside the gene matches: 0. Germline lookup yields CDR1 MNHNS and CDR2 SASEGT. Here the CDR3 DNA reads TGTGCCAGCAGTGGACAGGGGACAGATACGCAGTATTTT. Protein product: CASSGQGTDTQYF.

This clonotype was counted only a few times. The chain has TRBV11-2 and TRBJ1-1; TRBD1 matches 10 bases. Trimming cost V 5 bases and J 3 bases; bases outside gene matches: 6. The CDR3 loop spans 15 amino acids. Germline assignment: CDR1 SGHAT and CDR2 FQNNGV. CDR3 DNA sequence: TGTGCCAGCAGCGCCATGACAGGGGGCTACACTGAAGCTTTCTTT. Protein product: CASSAMTGGYTEAFF.

This sequence joins TRBV19 and TRBJ2-1; TRBD2 matches at 7 bases. Germline-derived CDR1 and CDR2 are LNHDA and SQIVND (reference sequence). The CDR3 loop spans 17 amino acids. With V trimmed by 3 bases and J by 7 bases, 15 bases remained unmatched. The chain's CDR3 is CASSITVGREYGNEQFF. CDR3 coding DNA: TGTGCCAGTAGTATTACCGTAGGGCGGGAGTATGGTAATGAGCAGTTCTTC. The full variable domain, with the rest looked up from reference TRBV19 and TRBJ2-1, is DGGITQSPKYLFRKEGQNVTLSCEQNLNHDAMYWYRQDPGQGLRLIYYSQIVNDFQKGDIAEGYSVSREKKESFPLTVTSAQKNPTAFYLCASSITVGREYGNEQFFGPGTRLTVL.

By share of the sample, this clonotype is medium-sized. The chain employs TRBV20-1 and TRBJ2-3; D gene unclear. This CDR3 has 12 amino acids. In germline, CDR1 is DFQATT, CDR2 SNEGSKA (reference sequence). The V gene lost 2 bases and the J gene lost 6 bases, with 9 bases spanning the gap. For the CDR3, the DNA is TGCAGTGCTAGACACCTGGGGGATACGCAGTATTTT. Its translation is CSARHLGDTQYF.

The chain is built from TRBV19 and TRBJ2-3; possibly TRBD2 for D (7 bases). Germline V CDR1 and CDR2: LNHDA, SQIVND (reference sequence). V was clipped by 1 base and J by 11 bases, with 10 bases between them. CDR3 length: 12 amino acids. CDR3 bases: TGTGCCAGTAGTATAGGGCGGGGGCAGCAGTATTTT. Translation: CASSIGRGQQYF.

This clonotype came up once. V and J are TRBV19 and TRBJ1-1; D perhaps matches TRBD1 (5 bases). V lost 7 bases, J lost 4 bases, and 10 bases lay in between. The CDR3 is 12 residues long. Germline-derived CDR1 and CDR2 are LNHDA and SQIVND (reference sequence). The CDR3 is CASIKGLTEAFF. In DNA, the CDR3 is TGTGCCAGTATAAAGGGACTCACTGAAGCTTTCTTT.

This chain connects TRBV20-1 to TRBJ2-4; TRBD2 matches at 8 bases. The germline V gene encodes CDR1 DFQATT and CDR2 SNEGSKA (reference sequence). J was trimmed by 6 bases and V by 8 bases; bases with no gene match: 9. The CDR3 has 13 amino acids. The CDR3 loop is CSKRETASNIQYF. The CDR3 DNA reads TGCAGTAAGCGGGAGACAGCTTCAAACATTCAGTACTTC.

This clonotype has more than one count but fewer than ten. The rearrangement joins TRBV6-1 to TRBJ2-5; TRBD1 agrees at 8 bases. In germline, CDR1 is MNHNS, CDR2 SASEGT. There are 13 residues in the CDR3. The V segment lost 6 bases and the J segment 5 bases; nucleotides outside the gene matches: 5. The CDR3 loop is CASSRGRFETQYF. The CDR3, as DNA: TGTGCCAGCAGCAGGGGGCGCTTCGAGACCCAGTACTTC.

This chain connects TRBV12-3 or TRBV12-4 to TRBJ1-1, with 7 nucleotides matching TRBD1. This CDR3 has 14 residues. Trimming removed 3 bases from V and 4 bases from J; junction bases left unmatched: 5. This CDR3 reads CASSFDRVGTEAFF. Here the CDR3 DNA reads TGTGCCAGCAGTTTTGACAGGGTAGGCACTGAAGCTTTCTTT.

The rearrangement joins TRBV20-1 to TRBJ2-1; D is unresolved. Per the germline V gene, CDR1 is DFQATT and CDR2 is SNEGSKA (reference sequence). V dropped 4 bases and J dropped 0 bases, with 13 bases sitting between them. The CDR3 runs 15 residues. CDR3 region: CSATRALSSYNEQFF. DNA for the CDR3: TGCAGTGCTACCCGGGCTTTAAGCTCCTACAATGAGCAGTTCTTC.

This clonotype showed up just a few times. J is TRBJ1-3 and V is TRBV6-1; D is perhaps TRBD1 (5 bases). The germline V gene has CDR1 MNHNS and CDR2 SASEGT. V lost 2 bases and J lost 4, with 9 bases in between. This CDR3 contains 14 residues. CDR3 sequence reads: CASSEQGPGNTIYF. As DNA, the CDR3 is TGTGCCAGCAGTGAACAGGGTCCGGGAAACACCATATATTTT.

The chain employs TRBV24-1 and TRBJ2-2; 8 nucleotides agree with TRBD1. The CDR3 extends over 16 amino acids. The germline V gene encodes CDR1 KGHDR and CDR2 SFDVKD. Trimming took 3 bases from V and 3 from J; bases not matched to a gene: 5. DNA for the CDR3: TGTGCCACCAGTGATCCCCAGGGGGCATACACCGGGGAGCTGTTTTTT. Amino acids: CATSDPQGAYTGELFF.

This sequence joins TRBV7-8 and TRBJ1-5; D unclear. V was cut by 2 bases and J by 1 base, with 15 bases left in between. CDR1 SGHVS and CDR2 FQNEAQ come from the germline V gene. This CDR3 spans 17 amino acids. The CDR3 loop reads CASSLPRRYRSNQPQHF. In DNA, the CDR3 is TGTGCCAGCAGCTTACCACGGAGGTACAGAAGCAATCAGCCCCAGCATTTT.

In this sample, this clonotype is medium-sized. This chain connects TRBV7-9 to TRBJ2-3; 7 bases agree with TRBD1. In germline, CDR1 is SEHNR, CDR2 FQNEAQ (reference sequence). The ends lost 5 bases at V and 0 bases at J; junction bases unmatched: 8. CDR3 size: 16 residues. The CDR3 loop is CASSATWTGSTDTQYF. Here the CDR3 DNA reads TGTGCCAGCAGCGCGACCTGGACAGGCAGCACAGATACGCAGTATTTT. Variable domain in full (rest from reference TRBV7-9 and TRBJ2-3): DTGVSQNPRHKITKRGQNVTFRCDPISEHNRLYWYRQTLGQGPEFLTYFQNEAQLEKSRLLSDRFSAERPKGSFSTLEIQRTEQGDSAMYLCASSATWTGSTDTQYFGPGTRLTVL.